These T cell receptor beta chains were read from a single sample in a study of PD-L1 blockade in urothelial cancer. Sequenced by immunoSEQ multiplex PCR; TCRdb stores in-frame clones only, minus some. The repertoire has around 92,000 clones, around 89% of them found once; the top ten carry roughly 0.99%. The source was PBMCs, collected around atezolizumab (anti-PD-L1) treatment. Receptor source: a woman of 80 years or more with urothelial cancer. The CDR3 runs from the conserved cysteine through the conserved F or W. The D gene is left open where the match is weak. Not all rows give a size; the values are once, few, many and, for expanded clones, a class.

size	V	J	D	CDR3	DNA
-	TRBV9	TRBJ2-6	-	CASSDRAAAYSGANVLTF	TGTGCCAGCAGCGACAGGGCCGCAGCCTACTCTGGGGCCAACGTCCTGACTTTC
-	TRBV19	TRBJ1-4	-	CASSIWEGTTNEKLFF	TGTGCCAGTAGTATATGGGAGGGGACAACTAATGAAAAACTGTTTTTT
-	TRBV11-2	TRBJ2-7	TRBD2	CASSFGASGSSEQYF	TGTGCCAGCAGCTTTGGGGCTAGCGGGAGCTCCGAGCAGTACTTC
-	TRBV30	TRBJ2-3	TRBD2	CAWGLPSGRVDTQYF	TGTGCCTGGGGGCTTCCTAGCGGGAGAGTGGATACGCAGTATTTT
-	TRBV5-6	TRBJ1-2	-	CASSLGVRAYGYTF	TGTGCCAGCAGCTTGGGCGTCAGGGCCTATGGCTACACCTTC
-	TRBV28	TRBJ1-1	-	CASRLGRANTEAFF	TGTGCCAGCAGGCTAGGGCGGGCGAACACTGAAGCTTTCTTT
-	TRBV5-4	TRBJ2-1	-	CASSSSADSYNEQFF	TGTGCCAGCAGCTCATCGGCGGACTCCTACAATGAGCAGTTCTTC
-	TRBV27	TRBJ2-7	-	CASNLLGSHEQYF	TGTGCCAGCAATTTACTGGGGAGCCACGAGCAGTACTTC
-	TRBV10-3	TRBJ1-3	TRBD1	CAISDSDRGGNTIYF	TGTGCCATCAGTGATTCAGACAGGGGCGGAAACACCATATATTTT
once	TRBV14	TRBJ2-7	-	CASSQEIAASYEQYF	TGTGCCAGCAGCCAAGAAATAGCGGCAAGCTACGAGCAGTACTTC
-	TRBV19	TRBJ2-1	-	CASSILGPHEQFF	TGTGCCAGTAGTATATTGGGGCCACATGAGCAGTTCTTC
-	TRBV19	TRBJ2-6	TRBD1	CASSALQGDGANVLTF	TGTGCCAGTAGTGCCCTTCAGGGGGACGGGGCCAACGTCCTGACTTTC
-	TRBV4-1	TRBJ2-3	TRBD2	CASSKTLAGGAADTQYF	TGCGCCAGCAGCAAGACATTAGCGGGAGGGGCAGCAGATACGCAGTATTTT
-	TRBV7-3	TRBJ1-4	-	CASSLSGGDNEKLFF	TGTGCCAGCAGCTTAAGTGGCGGGGATAATGAAAAACTGTTTTTT
once	TRBV2	TRBJ1-2	-	CASSEGTHGYTF	TGTGCCAGCAGTGAAGGGACACATGGCTACACCTTC
-	TRBV5-1	TRBJ2-5	-	CASSLSPRKETQYF	TGCGCCAGCAGCTTATCACCTAGGAAAGAGACCCAGTACTTC
few	TRBV7-9	TRBJ2-2	TRBD1	CASGQGARNTGELFF	TGTGCCAGCGGACAGGGGGCCCGGAACACCGGGGAGCTGTTTTTT
-	TRBV6-5	TRBJ2-2	-	CASSYARTATGELFF	TGTGCCAGCAGTTACGCAAGGACAGCAACCGGGGAGCTGTTTTTT
-	TRBV14	TRBJ1-2	-	CASSQYKYGYTF	TGTGCCAGCAGTCAATATAAATATGGCTACACCTTC
once	TRBV28	TRBJ2-5	TRBD1	CASSPNRGRETQYF	TGTGCCAGCAGTCCGAACAGGGGTCGAGAGACCCAGTACTTC
once	TRBV6-5	TRBJ1-5	TRBD1	CASSLTGGSNQPQHF	TGTGCCAGCAGTTTGACAGGGGGGAGCAATCAGCCCCAGCATTTT
few	TRBV19	TRBJ1-3	-	CASSFLSGNTIYF	TGTGCCAGTAGCTTCCTATCTGGAAACACCATATATTTT
-	TRBV19	TRBJ2-7	TRBD2	CASSSLAENYEQYF	TGTGCCAGTAGTAGTCTAGCGGAGAACTACGAGCAGTACTTC
-	TRBV27	TRBJ1-4	-	CATENPRSNEKLFF	TGTGCCACCGAAAACCCCAGGTCAAATGAAAAACTGTTTTTT
-	TRBV12-5	TRBJ2-1	-	CASGLDPRGKQFF	TGTGCTAGTGGTTTGGACCCCCGGGGAAAGCAGTTCTTC
-	TRBV5-5	TRBJ1-5	-	CASKESSGSNQPQHF	TGTGCCAGCAAGGAGAGTTCTGGTAGCAATCAGCCCCAGCATTTT
-	TRBV7-7	TRBJ2-2	-	CASSFSSSRGELFF	TGTGCCAGCAGCTTTTCGAGTAGCCGGGGGGAGCTGTTTTTT
-	TRBV6-1	TRBJ2-1	TRBD2	CASSEVSGRASGDEQFF	TGTGCCAGCAGTGAAGTCAGCGGGAGGGCCAGCGGGGATGAGCAGTTCTTC
-	TRBV7-9	TRBJ2-7	TRBD2	CASSPLAGGGYEQYF	TGTGCCAGCAGCCCGCTAGCGGGAGGGGGCTACGAGCAGTACTTC
-	TRBV28	TRBJ1-5	-	CASSLDPGNNQPQHF	TGTGCCAGCAGTTTAGACCCAGGCAATAATCAGCCCCAGCATTTT
-	TRBV7-9	TRBJ1-1	-	CANENGAEAFF	TGTGCCAACGAAAACGGGGCTGAAGCTTTCTTT
-	TRBV28	TRBJ2-6	TRBD1	CASSGGTGGAGGANVLTF	TGTGCCAGCAGCGGAGGGACAGGGGGCGCAGGTGGGGCCAACGTCCTGACTTTC
-	TRBV27	TRBJ1-1	TRBD1	CASSFEGARSRTEAFF	TGTGCCAGCAGTTTCGAGGGGGCGCGGAGTAGGACTGAAGCTTTCTTT
-	TRBV5-4	TRBJ2-7	TRBD2	CASTRQSGRNDEQYF	TGTGCCAGCACGCGACAAAGCGGGAGAAACGACGAGCAGTACTTC
-	TRBV28	TRBJ1-1	-	CASSPGDRNTEAFF	TGTGCCAGCAGTCCGGGGGACCGGAACACTGAAGCTTTCTTT
-	TRBV19	TRBJ2-5	-	CASSQRQSPQETQYF	TGTGCCAGTAGTCAGCGACAGTCTCCCCAAGAGACCCAGTACTTC
-	TRBV27	TRBJ2-7	-	CASSPSSLRRAQHEQYF	TGTGCCAGCAGCCCGAGCTCGCTCAGGCGGGCCCAGCACGAGCAGTACTTC
-	TRBV30	TRBJ2-7	TRBD1	CAWSDPGTERTYEQYF	TGTGCCTGGAGTGACCCCGGGACAGAACGAACCTACGAGCAGTACTTC
-	TRBV15	TRBJ2-2	-	CATSREGAPSTGELFF	TGTGCCACCAGCAGAGAGGGGGCGCCCAGCACCGGGGAGCTGTTTTTT
few	TRBV7-9	TRBJ2-4	TRBD2	CASSSAGVSHIQYF	TGTGCCAGCAGCTCAGCGGGAGTAAGCCACATTCAGTACTTC
few	TRBV5-1	TRBJ2-2	TRBD2	CASSLAGGDTGELFF	TGCGCCAGCAGCTTGGCCGGGGGGGACACCGGGGAGCTGTTTTTT
-	TRBV27	TRBJ1-1	-	CASHRPGSGEAFF	TGTGCCAGCCATCGTCCGGGGTCCGGTGAAGCTTTCTTT
-	TRBV19	TRBJ2-3	-	CASSMVPPRRDTDTQYF	TGTGCCAGTAGTATGGTCCCCCCGCGGCGGGACACAGATACGCAGTATTTT
-	TRBV2	TRBJ1-5	-	CASSEMASNQPQHF	TGTGCCAGCAGTGAAATGGCCAGCAATCAGCCCCAGCATTTT
-	TRBV2	TRBJ2-7	TRBD2	CASRGRGYEQYF	TGTGCCAGCAGGGGGAGGGGTTACGAGCAGTACTTC
once	TRBV5-1	TRBJ2-2	-	CASSLRGGTNTGELFF	TGCGCCAGCAGCTTGAGGGGCGGTACGAACACCGGGGAGCTGTTTTTT
-	TRBV6-1	TRBJ2-3	-	CASSERQGGTDTQYF	TGTGCCAGCAGTGAACGGCAGGGTGGGACAGATACGCAGTATTTT
-	TRBV9	TRBJ1-2	-	CASSPNRVNYGYTF	TGTGCCAGCAGCCCGAACCGGGTAAACTATGGCTACACCTTC
-	TRBV5-6	TRBJ1-3	-	CASSLWGREIGNTIYF	TGTGCCAGCAGCTTGTGGGGCAGGGAAATCGGAAACACCATATATTTT
-	TRBV28	TRBJ2-1	TRBD1	CASSLRQGASYNEQFF	TGTGCCAGCAGTTTACGACAGGGGGCCTCCTACAATGAGCAGTTCTTC